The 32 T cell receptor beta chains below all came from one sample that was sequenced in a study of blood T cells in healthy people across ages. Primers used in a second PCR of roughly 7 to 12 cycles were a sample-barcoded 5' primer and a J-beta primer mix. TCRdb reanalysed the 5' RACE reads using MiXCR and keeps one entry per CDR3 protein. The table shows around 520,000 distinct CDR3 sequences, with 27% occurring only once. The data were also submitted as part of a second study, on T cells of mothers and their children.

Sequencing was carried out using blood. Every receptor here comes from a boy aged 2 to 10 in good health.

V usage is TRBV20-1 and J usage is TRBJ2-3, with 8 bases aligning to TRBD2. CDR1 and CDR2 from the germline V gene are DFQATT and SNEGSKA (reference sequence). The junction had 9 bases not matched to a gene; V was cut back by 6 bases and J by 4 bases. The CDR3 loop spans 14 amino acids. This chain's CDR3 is CSATRGGQADTQYF. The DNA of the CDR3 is TGCAGTGCAACTCGGGGGGGCCAGGCAGATACGCAGTATTTT.

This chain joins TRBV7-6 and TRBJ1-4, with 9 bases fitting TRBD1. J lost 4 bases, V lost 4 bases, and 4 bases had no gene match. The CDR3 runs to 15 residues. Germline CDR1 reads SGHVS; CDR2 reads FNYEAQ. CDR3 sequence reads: CASSSATGGNEKLFF. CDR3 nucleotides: TGTGCCAGCAGCTCGGCGACAGGGGGTAATGAAAAACTGTTTTTT.

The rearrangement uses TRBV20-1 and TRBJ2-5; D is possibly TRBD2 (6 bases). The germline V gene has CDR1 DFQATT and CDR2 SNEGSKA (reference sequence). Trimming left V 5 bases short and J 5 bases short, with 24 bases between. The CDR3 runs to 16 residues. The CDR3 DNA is TGCAGTGCTCCGGGACTCACGGGTTACGTTGGGGAGACCCAGTACTTC. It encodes CSAPGLTGYVGETQYF.

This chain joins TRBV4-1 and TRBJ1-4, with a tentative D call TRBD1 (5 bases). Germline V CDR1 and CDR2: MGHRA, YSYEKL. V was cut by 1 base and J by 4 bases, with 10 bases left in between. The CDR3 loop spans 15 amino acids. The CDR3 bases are TGCGCCAGCAGCCAAGGAGTAGGGGATAATGAAAAACTGTTTTTT. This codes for CASSQGVGDNEKLFF.

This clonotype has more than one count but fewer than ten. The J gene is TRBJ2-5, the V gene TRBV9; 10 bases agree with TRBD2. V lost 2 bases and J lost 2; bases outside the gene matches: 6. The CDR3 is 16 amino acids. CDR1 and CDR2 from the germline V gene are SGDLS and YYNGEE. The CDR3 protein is CASSVLAGEGQETQYF. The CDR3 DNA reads TGTGCCAGCAGCGTTCTAGCGGGAGAGGGTCAAGAGACCCAGTACTTC.

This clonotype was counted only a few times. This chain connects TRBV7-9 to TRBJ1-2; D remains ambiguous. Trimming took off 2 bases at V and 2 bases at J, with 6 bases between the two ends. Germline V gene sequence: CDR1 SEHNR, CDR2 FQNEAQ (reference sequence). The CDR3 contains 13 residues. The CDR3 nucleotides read TGTGCCAGCAGCTTAAACGGAAACTATGGCTACACCTTC. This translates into CASSLNGNYGYTF.

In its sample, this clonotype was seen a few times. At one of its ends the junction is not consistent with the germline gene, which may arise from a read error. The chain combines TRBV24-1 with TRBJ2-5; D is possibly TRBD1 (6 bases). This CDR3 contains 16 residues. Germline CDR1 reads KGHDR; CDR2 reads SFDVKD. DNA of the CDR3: TGTGCCACCAGTGACCCTGACAGGTACCATCAAGAGACCCAGCACTTC. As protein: CATSDPDRYHQETQHF.

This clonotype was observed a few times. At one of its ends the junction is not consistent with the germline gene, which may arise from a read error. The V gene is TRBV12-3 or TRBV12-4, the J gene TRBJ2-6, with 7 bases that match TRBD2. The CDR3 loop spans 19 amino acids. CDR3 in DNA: TGTGCCAGCACTTTAGGGGAGGGGAGAGGCGTCTCTGGGGCCAACGTCCTGACTTTC. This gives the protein CASTLGEGRGVSGANVLTF.

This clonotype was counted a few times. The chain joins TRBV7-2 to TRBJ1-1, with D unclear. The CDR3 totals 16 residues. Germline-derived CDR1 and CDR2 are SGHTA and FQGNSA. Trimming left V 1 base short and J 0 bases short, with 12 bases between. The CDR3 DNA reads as TGTGCCAGCAGCTTAGATCAGCCGGCCTTGAACACTGAAGCTTTCTTT. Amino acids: CASSLDQPALNTEAFF.

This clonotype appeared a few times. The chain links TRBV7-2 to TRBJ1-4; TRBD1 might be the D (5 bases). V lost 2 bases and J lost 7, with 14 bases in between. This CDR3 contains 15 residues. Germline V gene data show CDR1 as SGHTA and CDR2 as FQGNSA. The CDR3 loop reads CASSLMGGRSEKLFF. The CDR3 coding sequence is TGTGCCAGCAGCTTAATGGGGGGTCGTAGTGAAAAACTGTTTTTT.

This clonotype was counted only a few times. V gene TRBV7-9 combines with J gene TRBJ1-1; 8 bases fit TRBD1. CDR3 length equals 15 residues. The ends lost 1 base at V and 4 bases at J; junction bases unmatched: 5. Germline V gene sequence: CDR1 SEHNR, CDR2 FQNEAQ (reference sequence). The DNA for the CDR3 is TGTGCCAGCAGCTTAGGGTTCCAGGGGGCCACTGAAGCTTTCTTT. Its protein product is CASSLGFQGATEAFF.

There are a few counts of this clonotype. The DNA of the CDR3 is TGCAGTGCTAGAGGGGGCGGGGAGCTGTTTTTT. This gives the protein CSARGGGELFF. This chain uses TRBV20-1 with TRBJ2-2; D remains unclear. Germline V gives CDR1 DFQATT, CDR2 SNEGSKA (reference sequence). The CDR3 extends over 11 amino acids. V lost 1 base, J lost 7 bases, and 4 bases lay in between.

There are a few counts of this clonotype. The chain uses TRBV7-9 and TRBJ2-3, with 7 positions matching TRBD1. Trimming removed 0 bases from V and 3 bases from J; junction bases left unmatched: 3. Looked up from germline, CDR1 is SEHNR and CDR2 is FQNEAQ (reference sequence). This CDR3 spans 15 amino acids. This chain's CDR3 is CASSLAQGLTDTQYF. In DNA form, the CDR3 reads TGTGCCAGCAGCTTAGCACAGGGGTTAACAGATACGCAGTATTTT.

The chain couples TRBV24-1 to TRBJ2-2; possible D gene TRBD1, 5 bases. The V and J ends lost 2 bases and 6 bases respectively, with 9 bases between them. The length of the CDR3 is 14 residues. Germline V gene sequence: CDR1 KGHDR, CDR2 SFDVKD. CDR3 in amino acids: CATSDYRFPGELFF. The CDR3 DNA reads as TGTGCCACCAGTGATTACAGGTTCCCCGGGGAGCTGTTTTTT.

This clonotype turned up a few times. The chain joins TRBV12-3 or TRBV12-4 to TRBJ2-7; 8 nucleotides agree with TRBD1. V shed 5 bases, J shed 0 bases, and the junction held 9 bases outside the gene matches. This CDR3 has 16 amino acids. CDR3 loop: CASSPRQGPASYEQYF. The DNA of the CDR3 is TGTGCCAGCAGTCCGCGACAGGGGCCGGCCTCCTACGAGCAGTACTTC.

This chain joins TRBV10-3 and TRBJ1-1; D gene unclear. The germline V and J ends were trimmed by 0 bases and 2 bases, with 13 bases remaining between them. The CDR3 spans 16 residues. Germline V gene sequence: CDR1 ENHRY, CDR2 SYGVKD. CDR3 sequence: CAISESSRRPNTEAFF. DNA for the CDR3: TGTGCCATCAGTGAGTCCTCGAGGAGGCCTAACACTGAAGCTTTCTTT.

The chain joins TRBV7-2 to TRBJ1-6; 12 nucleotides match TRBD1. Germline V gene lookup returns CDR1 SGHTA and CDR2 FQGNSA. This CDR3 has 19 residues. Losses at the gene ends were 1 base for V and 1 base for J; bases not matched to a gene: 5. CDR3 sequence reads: CASSLVGQGARSYNSPLHF. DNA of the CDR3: TGTGCCAGCAGCTTAGTGGGACAGGGGGCGAGGTCCTATAATTCACCCCTCCACTTT.

CDR3: CASRGGTGANVLTF. The CDR3 coding sequence is TGTGCCTCCCGCGGAGGGACTGGGGCCAACGTCCTGACTTTC. The chain carries TRBV10-3 and TRBJ2-6, with a possible D match to TRBD2 (6 bases). This CDR3 region has 14 residues. Per germline, CDR1 ENHRY and CDR2 SYGVKD. V was shortened by 11 bases and J by 2 bases, with 13 bases between the two germline ends.

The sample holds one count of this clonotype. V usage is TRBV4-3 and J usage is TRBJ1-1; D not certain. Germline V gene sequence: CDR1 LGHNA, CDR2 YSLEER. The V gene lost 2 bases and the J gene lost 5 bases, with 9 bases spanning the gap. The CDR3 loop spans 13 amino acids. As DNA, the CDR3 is TGCGCCAGCAGCCAAAGTGGAGTGACTGAAGCTTTCTTT. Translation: CASSQSGVTEAFF.

This CDR3 is CASRETGGGGANVLTF. The CDR3 DNA is TGTGCCAGCAGAGAGACAGGGGGAGGTGGGGCCAACGTCCTGACTTTC. The chain recombines TRBV6-1 with TRBJ2-6; 9 bases line up with TRBD1. The CDR3 loop spans 16 amino acids. V shed 6 bases and J 3 bases; nucleotides not matched to a gene: 6. Per the germline V gene, CDR1 is MNHNS and CDR2 is SASEGT.

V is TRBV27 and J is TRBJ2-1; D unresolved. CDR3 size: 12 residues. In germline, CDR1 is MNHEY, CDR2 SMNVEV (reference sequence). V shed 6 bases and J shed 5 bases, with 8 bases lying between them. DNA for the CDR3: TGTGCCAGCAGCGGGCGGAACAATGAGCAGTTCTTC. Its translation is CASSGRNNEQFF.

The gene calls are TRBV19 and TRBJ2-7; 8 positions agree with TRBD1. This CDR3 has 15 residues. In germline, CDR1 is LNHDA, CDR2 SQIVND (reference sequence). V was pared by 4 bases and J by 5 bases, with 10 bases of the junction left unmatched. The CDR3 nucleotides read TGTGCCAGTAGTAGTTCCCCGACAGGGGAGGACGAGCAGTACTTC. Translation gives CASSSSPTGEDEQYF.

The CDR3 DNA is TGTGCCAGCGGTGCGACCAATCTCGGTGGCTACACCTTC. Its translation: CASGATNLGGYTF. The chain carries TRBV12-3 or TRBV12-4 and TRBJ1-2; D call uncertain. Trimming shortened V by 8 bases and J by 7 bases, and 17 bases separated the two germline ends. The CDR3 totals 13 residues.

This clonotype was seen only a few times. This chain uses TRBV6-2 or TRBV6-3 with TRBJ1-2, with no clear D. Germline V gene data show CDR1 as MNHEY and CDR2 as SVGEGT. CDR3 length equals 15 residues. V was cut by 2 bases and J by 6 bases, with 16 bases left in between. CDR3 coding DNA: TGTGCCAGCAGTTACGGTGGCATGGAGGCGGATGGCTACACCTTC. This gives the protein CASSYGGMEADGYTF.

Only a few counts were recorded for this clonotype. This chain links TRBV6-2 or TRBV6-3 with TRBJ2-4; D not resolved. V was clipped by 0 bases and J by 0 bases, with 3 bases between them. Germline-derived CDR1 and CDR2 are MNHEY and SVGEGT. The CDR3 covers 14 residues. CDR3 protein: CASSYSVAKNIQYF. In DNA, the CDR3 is TGTGCCAGCAGTTACTCGGTAGCCAAAAACATTCAGTACTTC.

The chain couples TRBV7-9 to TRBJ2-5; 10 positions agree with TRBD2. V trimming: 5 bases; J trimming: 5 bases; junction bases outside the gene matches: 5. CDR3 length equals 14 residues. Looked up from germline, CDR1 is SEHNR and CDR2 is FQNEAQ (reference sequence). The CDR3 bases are TGTGCCAGCAGCAGTAGCGGGGGGAAGGAGACCCAGTACTTC. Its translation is CASSSSGGKETQYF. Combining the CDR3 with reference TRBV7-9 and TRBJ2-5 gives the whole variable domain DTGVSQNPRHKITKRGQNVTFRCDPISEHNRLYWYRQTLGQGPEFLTYFQNEAQLEKSRLLSDRFSAERPKGSFSTLEIQRTEQGDSAMYLCASSSSGGKETQYFGPGTRLLVL.

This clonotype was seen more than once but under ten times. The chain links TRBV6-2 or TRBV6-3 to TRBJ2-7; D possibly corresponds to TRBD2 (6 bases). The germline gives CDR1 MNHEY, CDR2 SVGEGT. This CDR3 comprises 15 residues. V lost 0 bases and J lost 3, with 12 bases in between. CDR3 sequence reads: CASSYSGGVNYEQYF. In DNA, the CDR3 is TGTGCCAGCAGTTACTCGGGCGGGGTGAACTACGAGCAGTACTTC.

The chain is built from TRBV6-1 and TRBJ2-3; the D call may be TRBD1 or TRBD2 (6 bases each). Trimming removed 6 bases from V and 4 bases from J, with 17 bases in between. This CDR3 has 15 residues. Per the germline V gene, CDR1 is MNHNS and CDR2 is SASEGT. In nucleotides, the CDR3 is TGTGCCAGCAGAGAACTAGGGGGGAGCGCAGATACGCAGTATTTT. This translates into CASRELGGSADTQYF.

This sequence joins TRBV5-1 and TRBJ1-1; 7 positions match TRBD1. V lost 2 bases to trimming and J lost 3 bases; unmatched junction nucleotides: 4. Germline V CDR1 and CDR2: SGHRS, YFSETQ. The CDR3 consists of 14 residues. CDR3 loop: CASSFNRGYTEAFF. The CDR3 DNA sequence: TGCGCCAGCAGCTTCAACAGGGGATACACTGAAGCTTTCTTT.

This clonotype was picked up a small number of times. The CDR3, as DNA: TGCAGCGCGGGGGAGAGGGGCACCGGGGAGCTGTTTTTT. This gives the protein CSAGERGTGELFF. The chain couples TRBV29-1 to TRBJ2-2, with TRBD2 as a possible D gene (6 bases). The CDR3 has 13 amino acids. CDR1 and CDR2 from the germline V gene are SQVTM and ANQGSEA. Between the trimmed V and J ends, which lost 7 bases and 4 bases, there was a span of 13 bases.

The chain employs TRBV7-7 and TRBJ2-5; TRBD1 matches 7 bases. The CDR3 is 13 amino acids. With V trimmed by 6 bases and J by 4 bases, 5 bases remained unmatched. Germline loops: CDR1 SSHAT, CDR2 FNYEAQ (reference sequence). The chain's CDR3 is CASSSDRAETQYF. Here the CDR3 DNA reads TGTGCCAGCAGTTCAGACAGGGCAGAGACCCAGTACTTC.

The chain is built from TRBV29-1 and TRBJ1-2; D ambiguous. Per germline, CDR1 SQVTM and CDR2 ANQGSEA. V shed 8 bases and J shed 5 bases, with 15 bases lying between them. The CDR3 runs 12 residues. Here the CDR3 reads CSILETGYGYTF. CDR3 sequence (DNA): TGCAGCATTCTTGAGACGGGATATGGCTACACCTTC.